This T cell receptor beta chain appears in the sequencing data of a study of blood T cell repertoires in COVID-19. Across the study: COVID-19 samples collected from the United States, Italy and Spain covered acute and convalescent phases. Nucleic acid was either cDNA or gDNA, and it came from T cells, B-cell-depleted T cells, or PBMCs.

The method was immunoSEQ multiplex PCR; TCRdb's version includes in-frame clones alone and lacks a portion of them. Of 200,000 to 300,000 clones in the sample, about four fifths were seen once. Germline assignment: CDR1 MNHEY and CDR2 SMNVEV (reference sequence). Trimming removed 8 bases at V and 7 bases at J, with 12 bases between. The CDR3 is 13 residues long. This clonotype was sampled from a woman aged 80 or older with COVID-19, enrolled during active disease. The sequenced material came from peripheral blood. The rearrangement joins TRBV27 to TRBJ1-6, with TRBD1 as a possible D gene (6 bases). The CDR3 spells CASGGRKNSPLHF. The CDR3 DNA reads as TGTGCCAGCGGGGGCAGAAAAAATTCACCCCTCCACTTT.